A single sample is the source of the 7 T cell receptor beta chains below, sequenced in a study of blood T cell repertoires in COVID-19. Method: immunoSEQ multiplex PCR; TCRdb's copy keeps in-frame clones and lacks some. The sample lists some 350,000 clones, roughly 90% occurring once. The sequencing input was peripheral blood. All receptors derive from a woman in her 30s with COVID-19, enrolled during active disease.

In nucleotides, the CDR3 is TGTGCCAGCAGCCCTAGCTACACCGGGGAGCTGTTTTTT. Translating gives CASSPSYTGELFF. V gene TRBV27 combines with J gene TRBJ2-2, with D perhaps TRBD2 (5 bases). Germline CDR1 is MNHEY and CDR2 is SMNVEV (reference sequence). This CDR3 is 13 amino acids long. V lost 6 bases and J 3 bases, leaving 8 bases between the germline ends.

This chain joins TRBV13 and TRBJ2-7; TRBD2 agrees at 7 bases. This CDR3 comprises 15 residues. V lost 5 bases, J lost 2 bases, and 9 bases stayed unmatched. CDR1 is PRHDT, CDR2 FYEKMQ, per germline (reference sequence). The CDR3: CASSPAGGTTYEQYV. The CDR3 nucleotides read TGTGCCAGCAGCCCCGCCGGGGGGACCACCTACGAGCAGTACGTC.

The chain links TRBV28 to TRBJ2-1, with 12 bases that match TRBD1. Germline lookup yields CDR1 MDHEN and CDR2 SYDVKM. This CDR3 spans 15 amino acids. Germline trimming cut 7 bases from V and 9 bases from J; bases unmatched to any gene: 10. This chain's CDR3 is CASTSWDRGLIEQFF. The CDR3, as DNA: TGTGCCAGCACCTCCTGGGACAGGGGGCTGATTGAGCAGTTCTTC.

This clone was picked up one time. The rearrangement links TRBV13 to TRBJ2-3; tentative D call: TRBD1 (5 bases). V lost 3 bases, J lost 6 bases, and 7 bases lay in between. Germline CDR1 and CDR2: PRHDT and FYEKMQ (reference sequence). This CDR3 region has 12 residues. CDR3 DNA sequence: TGTGCCAGCAGCTTCCAGGGTGATACGCAGTATTTT. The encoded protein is CASSFQGDTQYF.

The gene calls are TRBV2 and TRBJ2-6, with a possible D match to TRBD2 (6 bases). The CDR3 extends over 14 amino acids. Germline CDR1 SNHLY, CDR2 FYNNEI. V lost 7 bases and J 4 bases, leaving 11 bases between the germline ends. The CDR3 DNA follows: TGTGCCAGCATTCTGCTAGCGGGGGCCAACGTCCTGACTTTC. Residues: CASILLAGANVLTF.

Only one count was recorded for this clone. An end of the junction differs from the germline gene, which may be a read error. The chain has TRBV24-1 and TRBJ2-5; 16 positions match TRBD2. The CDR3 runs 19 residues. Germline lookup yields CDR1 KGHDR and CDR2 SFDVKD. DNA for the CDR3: TGTACCACCAGTGATTTAGGGACTAGCGGGAGGGGACTCCAGGAGACCCAGTACTTC. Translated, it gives CTTSDLGTSGRGLQETQYF.

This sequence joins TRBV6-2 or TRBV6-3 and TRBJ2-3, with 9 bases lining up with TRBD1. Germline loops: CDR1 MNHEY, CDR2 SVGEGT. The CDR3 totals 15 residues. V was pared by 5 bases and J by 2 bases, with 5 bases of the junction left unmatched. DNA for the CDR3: TGTGCCAGCAGTCTAGGGACAGGGAACACAGATACGCAGTATTTT. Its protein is CASSLGTGNTDTQYF.